This T cell receptor (beta chain) is drawn from a study of blood T cell repertoires in COVID-19. In the study overall: The cDNA or gDNA used as material had been derived from T cells, B-cell-depleted T cells, or PBMCs.

This CDR3 contains 15 residues. V lost 10 bases to trimming and J lost 0 bases; unmatched junction nucleotides: 8. Germline V gene sequence: CDR1 SGHTA, CDR2 FQGNSA. In the source study's methods: Estimation of nucleated cell counts relied on the amplification of reference gene primers. Assay: immunoSEQ multiplex PCR; the TCRdb copy retains only in-frame clones and omits some. The V and J calls and clone size come from that table; D and trimming were worked out from the DNA. The data contain about 250,000 clones, 84% of them singletons. Sequenced input: peripheral blood. The receptor's source is a middle-aged woman who had recovered from COVID-19. The chain couples TRBV7-2 to TRBJ1-3, with TRBD1 matching over 8 bases. CDR3 sequence: CATGGQGLSGNTIYF. CDR3 in DNA: TGTGCCACCGGCGGACAGGGCCTCTCTGGAAACACCATATATTTT.